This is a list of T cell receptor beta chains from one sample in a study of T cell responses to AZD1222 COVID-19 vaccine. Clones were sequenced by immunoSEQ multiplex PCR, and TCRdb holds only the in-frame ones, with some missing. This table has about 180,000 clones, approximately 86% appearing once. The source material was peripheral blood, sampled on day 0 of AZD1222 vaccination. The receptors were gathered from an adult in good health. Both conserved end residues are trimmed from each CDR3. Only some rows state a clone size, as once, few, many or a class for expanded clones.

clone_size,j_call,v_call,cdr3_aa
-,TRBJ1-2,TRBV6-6,ASSYDHGYGYT
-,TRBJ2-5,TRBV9,ASSVGLIETQY
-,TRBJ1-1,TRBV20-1,SASEGGRGGAF
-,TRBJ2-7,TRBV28,ASSFVTSGSSNEQY
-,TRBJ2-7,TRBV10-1,ASSDRTPRGYEQY
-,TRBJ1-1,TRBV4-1,ASSQDPGWFTEAF
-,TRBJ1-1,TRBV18,ASSPDTGYTEAF
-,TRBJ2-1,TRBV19,ASNPGLAGGSYNEQF
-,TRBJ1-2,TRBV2,ASSRDRDRNGYT
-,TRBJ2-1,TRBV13,ASSLGLAGGNEQF
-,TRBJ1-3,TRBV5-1,ASSLDLGSGNTIY
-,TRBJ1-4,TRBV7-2,ASSAYISEKLF
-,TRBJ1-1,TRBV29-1,SVSFGTGGTEAF
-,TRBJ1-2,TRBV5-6,ASSLLGVRALYGYT
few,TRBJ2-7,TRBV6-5,ASSRGNSYEQY
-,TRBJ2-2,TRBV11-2,ASSRDYRGGTGELF
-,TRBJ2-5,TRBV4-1,ASSRGLAETEETQY
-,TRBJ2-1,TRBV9,ASSVSVDRGNEQF
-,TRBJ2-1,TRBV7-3,ASSLMAAQKLPSSYNEQF
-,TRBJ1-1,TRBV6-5,ASRPLKNTEAF
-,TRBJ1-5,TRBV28,ASIASDREVQPQH
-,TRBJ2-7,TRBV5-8,ASNPRTKSSYEQY
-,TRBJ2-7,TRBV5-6,ASSEGRIYEQY
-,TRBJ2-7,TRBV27,ASSLSRTSGSEQY
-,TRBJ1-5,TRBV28,ASTKGGTGNQPQH
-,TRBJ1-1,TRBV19,ASSGGRGIDTEAF
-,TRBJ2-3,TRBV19,ASSAGGAGPTDTQY
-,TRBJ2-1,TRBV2,ASRRTGSGEQF
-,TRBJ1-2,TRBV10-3,AISEPGPQGGYT
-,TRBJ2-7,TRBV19,ASSPEWVNRRLAGLCEQY
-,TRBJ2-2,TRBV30,AWSVGPGTGELF
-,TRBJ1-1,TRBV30,ACGTGALGTEAF
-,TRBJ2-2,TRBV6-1,ASSEWSSGELF
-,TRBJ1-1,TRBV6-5,ASSTTENTEAF
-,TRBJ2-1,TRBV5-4,ASSPTPYNEQF
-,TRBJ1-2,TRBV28,ASSFGNRVRDGYT
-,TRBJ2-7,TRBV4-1,ASSHPWEAGEIGEQY
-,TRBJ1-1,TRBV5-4,ATSLSGRPEAF
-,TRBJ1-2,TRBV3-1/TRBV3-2,ASSQARDRGVRGYT
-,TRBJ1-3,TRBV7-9,ASSPTGGLRNTIY
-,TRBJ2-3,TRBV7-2,ASSLGTSGGQNTQY
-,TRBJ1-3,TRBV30,AWGSSGGNTIY
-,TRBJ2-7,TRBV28,ASSARLAGNYEQY
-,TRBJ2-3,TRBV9,ASSVVGLAADTQY
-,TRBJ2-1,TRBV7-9,ASSPTGTRYHNEQF
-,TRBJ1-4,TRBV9,ASSPSATSDGKLF
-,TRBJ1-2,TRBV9,ASSVGGTDGSSYGYT
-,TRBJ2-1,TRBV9,ASSARTGSNEQF
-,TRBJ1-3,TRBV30,AWRGYSGNTIY
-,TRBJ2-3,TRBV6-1,ASSDSRKGPDTQY
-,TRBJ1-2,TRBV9,ASSVANRGRGGYT
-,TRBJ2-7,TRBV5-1,ASSLVGGPLYEQY
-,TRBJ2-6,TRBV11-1,ASSPEHSGANVLT
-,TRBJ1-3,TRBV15,ATSRMLTSGNTIY
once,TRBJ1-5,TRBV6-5,ASSRRTGQNQPQH
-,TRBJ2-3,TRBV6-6,ASRVGTTDTQY
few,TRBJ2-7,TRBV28,ASRGGFGTVYEQY
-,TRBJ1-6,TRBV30,AWSVGFALH
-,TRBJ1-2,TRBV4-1,ASSQDPNRRDGYT